The rows below give T cell receptor beta chains drawn from one sample of a study of beta chain features in type 1 diabetes. The method was immunoSEQ multiplex PCR; TCRdb's version includes in-frame clones alone and lacks a portion of them. The data hold more than 200,000 clones, with more than 15% observed a single time. Sequences were obtained from naive CD4+ T cells from blood. These receptors originate from a man aged 30-40 years with type 1 diabetes. The CDR3 runs from the conserved cysteine through the conserved F or W. The D gene is left open where the match is weak. Not all rows give a size; the values are once, few, many and, for expanded clones, a class.

>few|TRBJ2-5|TRBV25-1|TRBD2
CASSEGTSLEVETQYF
TGTGCCAGCAGTGAAGGGACTAGTCTGGAAGTGGAGACCCAGTACTTC
>NA|TRBJ2-7|TRBV27|NA
CASSTQPSSYEQYF
TGTGCCAGCAGTACCCAGCCCAGCTCCTACGAGCAGTACTTC
>NA|TRBJ1-4|TRBV5-1|NA
CASSRPYGGKDEKLFF
TGCGCCAGCAGCCGACCGTACGGGGGCAAGGATGAAAAACTGTTTTTT
>NA|TRBJ2-7|TRBV5-1|NA
CASSPDSRSSYEQYF
TGCGCCAGCAGCCCTGACAGCAGGAGCTCCTACGAGCAGTACTTC
>NA|TRBJ2-2|TRBV7-2|TRBD2
CASSSRGGSSGELFF
TGTGCCAGCAGCTCCCGGGGCGGGAGCTCCGGGGAGCTGTTTTTT
>NA|TRBJ1-5|TRBV4-3|NA
CASSQVFEGQPQHF
TGCGCCAGCAGCCAAGTATTCGAGGGGCAGCCCCAGCATTTT
>NA|TRBJ2-1|TRBV2|TRBD2
CASRGRRLAGGSYNEQFF
TGTGCCAGCAGGGGTCGACGACTAGCGGGAGGGTCCTACAATGAGCAGTTCTTC
>NA|TRBJ2-3|TRBV7-2|NA
CASSFPRTQYF
TGTGCCAGCAGCTTTCCCCGAACGCAGTATTTT
>NA|TRBJ2-1|TRBV7-6|NA
CASSAGFHGLRNEQFF
TGTGCCAGCAGCGCAGGGTTTCACGGGCTTCGCAATGAGCAGTTCTTC
>few|TRBJ2-7|TRBV18|NA
CASSPSSSLEQYF
TGTGCCAGCTCACCGAGCTCATCCCTCGAGCAGTACTTC
>NA|TRBJ2-5|TRBV7-9|TRBD1
CASSHPGTGEETQYF
TGTGCCAGCAGCCATCCGGGGACAGGGGAAGAGACCCAGTACTTC
>NA|TRBJ2-3|TRBV29-1|NA
CSASDLHRDIGTSTDTQYF
TGCAGCGCCTCAGACCTGCACCGGGACATAGGAACGAGCACAGATACGCAGTATTTT
>NA|TRBJ2-7|TRBV7-9|TRBD1
CASSQGQGIFYEQYF
TGTGCCAGCAGCCAGGGACAGGGGATCTTCTACGAGCAGTACTTC
>NA|TRBJ2-5|TRBV28|NA
CASRRGAETQYF
TGTGCCAGCAGGCGAGGGGCAGAGACCCAGTACTTC
>few|TRBJ1-2|TRBV4-1|TRBD1
CASKKVGQNYGYTF
TGCGCCAGCAAAAAAGTGGGACAGAACTATGGCTACACCTTC
>few|TRBJ2-1|TRBV15|NA
CATSRVLATNNEQFF
TGTGCCACCAGCAGAGTCCTAGCTACAAACAATGAGCAGTTCTTC
>NA|TRBJ2-3|TRBV5-1|NA
CASSLGGTDTQYF
TGCGCCAGCAGCTTGGGCGGCACAGATACGCAGTATTTT
>few|TRBJ2-7|TRBV7-2|TRBD2
CASSHRLAGGYEQYF
TGTGCCAGCAGCCACAGACTAGCGGGAGGCTACGAGCAGTACTTC
>few|TRBJ2-1|TRBV5-1|TRBD2
CASSEFTSGDYNEQFF
TGCGCCAGCAGCGAATTCACTAGCGGAGATTACAATGAGCAGTTCTTC
>NA|TRBJ2-7|TRBV4-1|TRBD1
CASSSGQSYYEQYF
TGCGCCAGCAGCTCGGGACAGAGCTACTACGAGCAGTACTTC
>NA|TRBJ1-2|TRBV6-1|NA
CASSEGLTNYGYTF
TGTGCCAGCAGTGAAGGCCTTACTAACTATGGCTACACCTTC
>NA|TRBJ2-1|TRBV5-6|TRBD1
CASSPGQGGDEQFF
TGTGCCAGCAGCCCGGGACAGGGTGGGGATGAGCAGTTCTTC
>few|TRBJ2-2|TRBV30|NA
CAWSVIRFPNTGELFF
TGTGCCTGGAGTGTGATTCGATTCCCAAACACCGGGGAGCTGTTTTTT
>NA|TRBJ1-4|TRBV29-1|NA
CSVATNEKLFF
TGCAGCGTGGCAACTAATGAAAAACTGTTTTTT
>NA|TRBJ2-5|TRBV25-1|TRBD2
CASSESSGSHETQYF
TGTGCCAGCAGTGAGTCTAGCGGGAGTCACGAGACCCAGTACTTC
>NA|TRBJ2-1|TRBV2|NA
CASSEYNEQFF
TGTGCCAGCAGCGAGTACAATGAGCAGTTCTTC
>NA|TRBJ2-1|TRBV28|NA
CASNGAVNEQFF
TGTGCCAGCAATGGGGCCGTCAATGAGCAGTTCTTC
>few|TRBJ2-6|TRBV29-1|TRBD2
CSVASLGGLSGANVLTF
TGCAGCGTTGCCTCGCTGGGAGGGCTCTCTGGGGCCAACGTCCTGACTTTC
>few|TRBJ2-1|TRBV7-2|NA
CASSFRGEQFF
TGTGCCAGCAGCTTCAGGGGAGAGCAGTTCTTC
>NA|TRBJ2-2|TRBV29-1|NA
CSVLPFANTGELFF
TGCAGCGTTTTACCATTCGCGAACACCGGGGAGCTGTTTTTT
>few|TRBJ2-5|TRBV18|NA
CASSGGNQETQYF
TGTGCCAGCTCGGGGGGTAATCAAGAGACCCAGTACTTC
>few|TRBJ1-1|TRBV20-1|NA
CSARTVTEAFF
TGCAGTGCTAGGACAGTCACTGAAGCTTTCTTT
>few|TRBJ2-3|TRBV7-8|TRBD2
CASSLAGGSDGATDTQYF
TGTGCCAGCAGCTTAGCCGGCGGGAGTGATGGGGCCACAGATACGCAGTATTTT
>few|TRBJ2-7|TRBV5-1|NA
CASSSGSSYEQYF
TGCGCCAGCAGCTCTGGCTCGTCCTACGAGCAGTACTTC
>NA|TRBJ2-1|TRBV4-1|NA
CASSQGPGRSYNEQFF
TGCGCCAGCAGCCAAGGGCCGGGACGTTCCTACAATGAGCAGTTCTTC
>NA|TRBJ2-4|TRBV29-1|NA
CSAKEAGRVNIQYF
TGCAGCGCCAAGGAGGCGGGAAGGGTAAACATTCAGTACTTC
>few|TRBJ2-1|TRBV7-2|NA
CASGDYNEQFF
TGTGCCAGCGGGGATTATAATGAGCAGTTCTTC
>few|TRBJ1-4|TRBV30|NA
CAWSVVRDTQEKLFF
TGTGCCTGGAGTGTAGTCAGGGACACTCAAGAAAAACTGTTTTTT
>NA|TRBJ2-2|TRBV2|NA
CASNRPGELFF
TGTGCCAGCAATAGGCCCGGGGAGCTGTTTTTT
>few|TRBJ2-7|TRBV6-1|TRBD1
CASSVDSGTGAYEQYF
TGTGCCAGCAGTGTTGACTCCGGGACAGGAGCCTACGAGCAGTACTTC
>NA|TRBJ1-1|TRBV30|NA
CAWSANKNTEAFF
TGTGCCTGGAGTGCAAATAAGAACACTGAAGCTTTCTTT
>few|TRBJ2-3|TRBV20-1|NA
CSARVTDTQYF
TGCAGTGCTAGAGTCACAGATACGCAGTATTTT
>few|TRBJ2-4|TRBV7-9|NA
CASSSALDSYLAKNIQYF
TGTGCCAGCAGCTCCGCGCTCGACAGTTACTTAGCCAAAAACATTCAGTACTTC
>few|TRBJ2-5|TRBV4-1|NA
CASSQAKRLGETQYF
TGCGCCAGCAGCCAAGCCAAGCGCTTAGGGGAGACCCAGTACTTC
>NA|TRBJ2-2|TRBV29-1|NA
CSVVSRFAGELFF
TGCAGCGTTGTCTCTAGGTTCGCCGGGGAGCTGTTTTTT
>NA|TRBJ2-1|TRBV28|NA
CASTGSRAVSYNEQFF
TGTGCCAGCACAGGATCAAGGGCCGTATCCTACAATGAGCAGTTCTTC
>NA|TRBJ2-7|TRBV9|NA
CASSAGGDGFPYEQYF
TGTGCCAGCAGCGCTGGCGGAGACGGATTCCCGTACGAGCAGTACTTC
>few|TRBJ2-3|TRBV5-4|TRBD2
CASSPRLAGADTQYF
TGTGCCAGCAGCCCTAGACTAGCGGGGGCAGATACGCAGTATTTT
>NA|TRBJ2-3|TRBV5-1|TRBD2
CASSPLRAGGTDTQYF
TGCGCCAGCAGCCCTCTGAGAGCGGGAGGAACAGATACGCAGTATTTT
>NA|TRBJ2-7|TRBV14|NA
CASSQVHRTYEQYF
TGTGCCAGCAGCCAGGTACACAGGACCTACGAGCAGTACTTC
>few|TRBJ2-7|TRBV9|NA
CASISRAPTTGEQYF
TGTGCCAGCATATCCCGGGCCCCAACTACGGGAGAGCAGTACTTC
>few|TRBJ1-2|TRBV5-1|NA
CASSLRGEAYGYTF
TGCGCCAGCAGCTTGAGAGGGGAAGCCTATGGCTACACCTTC
>few|TRBJ1-2|TRBV28|NA
CASSLLGYGYTF
TGTGCCAGCAGTTTATTGGGCTATGGCTACACCTTC
>few|TRBJ1-1|TRBV30|NA
CAWSGVGDDEAFF
TGTGCCTGGAGCGGGGTCGGGGACGATGAAGCTTTCTTT
>NA|TRBJ2-2|TRBV4-1|NA
CASSSGTQNTGELFF
TGCGCCAGCTCCTCCGGGACTCAAAACACCGGGGAGCTGTTTTTT
>NA|TRBJ2-7|TRBV9|TRBD2
CASSPGSGRYEQYF
TGTGCCAGCAGCCCAGGGAGCGGGAGATACGAGCAGTACTTC